Each of the 3 T cell receptor beta chains below was sequenced from the same sample in a study of blood T cell repertoires in COVID-19. Profiling relied on immunoSEQ multiplex PCR, and the TCRdb table lists in-frame clones only, not all of them. This table holds about 210,000 clones, approximately 84% found once. The sample comprised peripheral blood. The receptors were sampled from a woman aged 45-65 years with active or convalescent COVID-19.

This chain uses TRBV14 with TRBJ2-7, with 7 nucleotides matching TRBD1. After removal of 9 bases from V and 2 bases from J, the junction contained 7 bases not matched to a gene. In germline, CDR1 is SGHDN, CDR2 FVKESK. The CDR3 runs 13 residues. The chain's CDR3 is CASSDRSAYEQYF. The CDR3 DNA sequence: TGTGCCAGTTCGGACAGGTCGGCCTACGAGCAGTACTTC. Supplemented by reference TRBV14 and TRBJ2-7, the full variable domain reads EAGVTQFPSHSVIEKGQTVTLRCDPISGHDNLYWYRRVMGKEIKFLLHFVKESKQDESGMPNNRFLAERTGGTYSTLKVQPAELEDSGVYFCASSDRSAYEQYFGPGTRLTVT.

The chain uses TRBV6-2 or TRBV6-3 and TRBJ1-1; D remains ambiguous. CDR3 length: 15 residues. Between the trimmed V and J ends, which lost 2 bases and 1 base, there was a span of 11 bases. CDR1 and CDR2 (germline): MNHEY, SVGEGT. The CDR3 loop reads CASSYAYPGNTEAFF. The CDR3 DNA is TGTGCCAGCAGTTACGCGTATCCAGGGAACACTGAAGCTTTCTTT.

On this clone itself: The same CDR3 is also encoded by other DNA sequences in this sample. The chain couples TRBV20-1 to TRBJ1-2; D is unclear. The CDR3 spans 11 residues. V dropped 0 bases and J dropped 8 bases, with 7 bases sitting between them. The germline gives CDR1 DFQATT, CDR2 SNEGSKA (reference sequence). The CDR3 reads CSARDPGGYTF. The CDR3 coding sequence is TGCAGTGCTAGAGATCCGGGGGGCTACACCTTC.